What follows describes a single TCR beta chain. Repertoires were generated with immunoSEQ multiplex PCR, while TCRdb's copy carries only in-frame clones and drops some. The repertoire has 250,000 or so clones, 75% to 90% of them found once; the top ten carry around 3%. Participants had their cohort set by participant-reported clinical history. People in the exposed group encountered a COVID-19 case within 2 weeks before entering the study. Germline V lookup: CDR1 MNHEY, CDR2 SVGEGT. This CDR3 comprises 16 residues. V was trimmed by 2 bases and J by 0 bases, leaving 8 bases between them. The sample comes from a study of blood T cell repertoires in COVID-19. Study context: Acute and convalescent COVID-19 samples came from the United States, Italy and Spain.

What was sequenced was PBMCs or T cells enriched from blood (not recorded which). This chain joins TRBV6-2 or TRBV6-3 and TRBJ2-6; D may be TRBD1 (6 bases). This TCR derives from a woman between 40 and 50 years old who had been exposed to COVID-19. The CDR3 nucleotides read TGTGCCAGCAGTTACATAGGGGGCTCTGGGGCCAACGTCCTGACTTTC. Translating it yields CASSYIGGSGANVLTF.